The T cell receptor beta chain described here comes from a study of blood T cell repertoires in COVID-19. The method was immunoSEQ multiplex PCR; TCRdb's version includes in-frame clones alone and lacks a portion of them. The sample lists some 35,000 clones, about 88% occurring once. This clone was counted only a few times. CDR3 length equals 13 residues. Germline values: CDR1 SNHLY, CDR2 FYNNEI. Trimming removed 5 bases from V and 0 bases from J, with 7 bases in between. Source material: peripheral blood. The receptor comes from a man in his 70s with acute or convalescent COVID-19. This chain uses TRBV2 with TRBJ1-1; D is ambiguous. Here the CDR3 DNA reads TGTGCCAGCAGTCCTTACATGAACACTGAAGCTTTCTTT. This sequence encodes CASSPYMNTEAFF.